Below, 23 T cell receptor beta chains from the same sample are listed, as sequenced in a study of immune cell composition in non-small cell lung cancer. Method: immunoSEQ multiplex PCR; TCRdb's copy keeps in-frame clones and lacks some. The repertoire holds fewer than 4,500 clones, with around 62% as singletons. The sample consisted of lung tumor tissue. Receptor source: a human donor with non-small cell lung cancer.

The gene calls are TRBV9 and TRBJ2-2; 8 bases align to TRBD1. Germline V lookup: CDR1 SGDLS, CDR2 YYNGEE. This CDR3 contains 15 residues. V shed 4 bases and J 5 bases; nucleotides not matched to a gene: 7. The CDR3: CASSPWTGRTGELFF. As DNA, the CDR3 is TGTGCCAGCAGCCCTTGGACAGGGAGGACCGGGGAGCTGTTTTTT. Full variable domain (rest looked up from reference TRBV9 and TRBJ2-2): DSGVTQTPKHLITATGQRVTLRCSPRSGDLSVYWYQQSLDQGLQFLIQYYNGEERAKGNILERFSAQQFPDLHSELNLSSLELGDSALYFCASSPWTGRTGELFFGEGSRLTVL.

In this sample, this clone turned up a few times. The chain links TRBV27 to TRBJ1-2; 8 bases are shared with TRBD1. The V gene end was trimmed by 2 bases and the J gene end by 2 bases; junction bases not matched to a gene: 7. Germline CDR1 MNHEY, CDR2 SMNVEV (reference sequence). This CDR3 has 16 amino acids. Here the CDR3 reads CASSLKTGVQNYGYTF. In DNA, the CDR3 is TGTGCCAGCAGTTTAAAGACAGGGGTCCAAAACTATGGCTACACCTTC.

This chain connects TRBV2 to TRBJ1-2; D perhaps matches TRBD1 (5 bases). V lost 9 bases, J lost 7 bases, and 21 bases lay in between. Germline loops: CDR1 SNHLY, CDR2 FYNNEI. The CDR3 spans 14 residues. CDR3 bases: TGTGCCAGGGATCGACAGCCGAGGGAGGGTGGCTACACCTTC. Its translation is CARDRQPREGGYTF.

The chain employs TRBV28 and TRBJ2-2; possibly TRBD2 for D (5 bases). This CDR3 region has 14 residues. CDR1 and CDR2 from the germline V gene are MDHEN and SYDVKM. Trimming shortened V by 3 bases and J by 8 bases, and 13 bases separated the two germline ends. The chain's CDR3 is CASSLRASFGELFF. DNA of the CDR3: TGTGCCAGCAGTTTGAGGGCTAGCTTTGGGGAGCTGTTTTTT.

A few counts support this clone. The chain links TRBV6-6 to TRBJ2-1, with a possible D match to TRBD2 (7 bases). The germline V and J ends were trimmed by 5 bases and 13 bases, with 15 bases remaining between them. CDR1 MNHNY and CDR2 SVGAGI come from the germline V gene (reference sequence). The CDR3 has 12 amino acids. The chain's CDR3 is CASSGEGVEQFF. The CDR3, as DNA: TGTGCCAGCAGTGGGGAGGGGGTAGAACAGTTCTTC.

The chain couples TRBV7-2 to TRBJ1-2; the D gene is possibly TRBD1 (6 bases). Germline loops: CDR1 SGHTA, CDR2 FQGNSA. This CDR3 contains 14 residues. Trimming removed 5 bases from V and 4 bases from J, with 14 bases in between. The CDR3 is CASSPTRGAYGYTF. The CDR3 coding sequence is TGTGCCAGCAGCCCGACTCGGGGGGCCTATGGCTACACCTTC.

In DNA, the CDR3 is TGTGCCAGCAGGGAACCAGGGGGTGGTATATCCTATGGCTACACCTTC. It yields the protein CASREPGGGISYGYTF. V and J are TRBV2 and TRBJ1-2; the match to TRBD1 covers 7 bases. CDR3 length: 16 residues. CDR1 SNHLY and CDR2 FYNNEI come from the germline V gene. V was clipped by 6 bases and J by 4 bases; unmatched bases: 14.

This rearrangement joins TRBV4-3 to TRBJ2-7; 8 positions agree with TRBD1. Germline lookup yields CDR1 LGHNA and CDR2 YSLEER. Trimming removed 0 bases from V and 4 bases from J; junction bases left unmatched: 8. The CDR3 has 16 amino acids. In nucleotides, the CDR3 is TGCGCCAGCAGCCAAGATCGACAGGGGACCTCGTACGAGCAGTACTTC. Its protein product is CASSQDRQGTSYEQYF.

The chain is built from TRBV19 and TRBJ1-3, with D uncertain. Germline V gene lookup returns CDR1 LNHDA and CDR2 SQIVND (reference sequence). The CDR3 runs to 12 residues. CDR3: CATGFSGNTIYF. In DNA, the CDR3 is TGTGCTACGGGATTCTCTGGAAACACCATATATTTT.

The V gene is TRBV19, the J gene TRBJ2-1; D is possibly TRBD2 (6 bases). The V gene's germline CDR1 is LNHDA and CDR2 SQIVND (reference sequence). V gave up 7 bases and J gave up 12 bases, with 16 bases separating them. There are 12 residues in the CDR3. The CDR3 DNA follows: TGTGCCAGTAACAACCCGGGGGTGGTGCAGTTCTTC. It codes for CASNNPGVVQFF.

V usage is TRBV4-1 and J usage is TRBJ2-4; 9 positions match TRBD2. Germline lookup yields CDR1 MGHRA and CDR2 YSYEKL. Trimming removed 4 bases from V and 6 bases from J; junction bases left unmatched: 4. This CDR3 spans 14 amino acids. The DNA of the CDR3 is TGCGCCAGCAGCCCTGGCGGGGGGGCAAACATTCAGTACTTC. Encoded protein: CASSPGGGANIQYF.

This sequence joins TRBV27 and TRBJ1-4; 10 bases line up with TRBD1. This CDR3 has 15 residues. Germline assignment: CDR1 MNHEY and CDR2 SMNVEV (reference sequence). Trimming cost V 5 bases and J 8 bases; bases outside gene matches: 8. CDR3 protein: CASSATQTGGEKLFF. For the CDR3, the DNA is TGTGCCAGCAGTGCAACGCAGACAGGGGGCGAAAAACTGTTTTTT.

The V gene is TRBV5-3, the J gene TRBJ2-2; 10 bases line up with TRBD2. TRBV5-3 is an open reading frame whose function is uncertain. This CDR3 is built from 17 residues. After removal of 4 bases from V and 9 bases from J, the junction contained 15 bases not matched to a gene. The CDR3 DNA sequence: TGTGCCAGAAGCGGGCCCGGGGGGCTAGCGGGAGACCGGGAGCTGTTTTTT. It encodes CARSGPGGLAGDRELFF.

This clone was observed a few times. V usage is TRBV21-1 and J usage is TRBJ2-2; the D segment call TRBD1 is taken from the table without a DNA check. TRBV21-1 is a recognized pseudogene. The CDR3 runs 17 residues. The CDR3 region is CASSNPWDSQQAGELFF. DNA of the CDR3: TGTGCCAGCAGCAACCCCTGGGACAGCCAGCAGGCCGGGGAGCTGTTTTTT.

V and J are TRBV19 and TRBJ2-2, with a possible D match to TRBD1 (5 bases). Per the germline V gene, CDR1 is LNHDA and CDR2 is SQIVND (reference sequence). CDR3 length: 15 residues. Trimming stripped 1 base from V and 7 bases from J, with 13 bases between. CDR3 DNA: TGTGCCAGTAGTATAGCGCGGCAGGGCCTCGGGGAGCTGTTTTTT. Protein sequence: CASSIARQGLGELFF.

This chain joins TRBV9 and TRBJ2-5, with TRBD2 as a possible D gene (6 bases). CDR1 and CDR2 (germline): SGDLS, YYNGEE. The CDR3 has 15 amino acids. With 3 bases removed from V and 2 bases from J, the gap between germline ends came to 14 bases. The CDR3 region is CASSASGLPQETQYF. The CDR3 DNA reads TGTGCCAGCAGCGCTTCGGGACTGCCACAAGAGACCCAGTACTTC.

This clone was picked up one time. The V gene is TRBV27, the J gene TRBJ2-7; TRBD1 might be the D (5 bases). Germline lookup yields CDR1 MNHEY and CDR2 SMNVEV (reference sequence). Deletions cut 8 bases from V and 3 bases from J, with 14 bases between. The CDR3 sequence is 13 residues long. CDR3 region: CASWGVTRYEQYF. CDR3 in DNA: TGTGCCAGCTGGGGCGTGACTCGCTACGAGCAGTACTTC.

This clone was seen a handful of times. The J gene is TRBJ1-1, the V gene TRBV7-9; D call uncertain. Germline V gene sequence: CDR1 SEHNR, CDR2 FQNEAQ (reference sequence). V lost 10 bases to trimming and J lost 4 bases, with 16 bases between them. This CDR3 spans 13 amino acids. CDR3 region: CATGRGLATEAFF. DNA of the CDR3: TGTGCCACCGGGAGAGGGTTGGCCACTGAAGCTTTCTTT.

This clone qualifies as medium-sized. The chain recombines TRBV28 with TRBJ2-1, with 9 bases lining up with TRBD1. Germline V gene data show CDR1 as MDHEN and CDR2 as SYDVKM. Trimming took 3 bases from V and 7 from J; bases not matched to a gene: 7. The CDR3 consists of 15 residues. The CDR3 DNA sequence: TGTGCCAGCAGTTTTACAGGGGGCGGTTGGAATGAGCAGTTCTTC. This codes for CASSFTGGGWNEQFF.

This sequence joins TRBV7-2 and TRBJ1-1, with 9 bases aligning to TRBD1. The germline gives CDR1 SGHTA, CDR2 FQGNSA. There are 15 residues in the CDR3. V lost 5 bases and J lost 4; bases outside the gene matches: 8. The CDR3 coding sequence is TGTGCCAGCAGCCGATTACAGGGGGCGGTCACTGAAGCTTTCTTT. Amino acids: CASSRLQGAVTEAFF.

The V and J genes are TRBV7-9 and TRBJ2-3; 10 bases match TRBD2. Germline-derived CDR1 and CDR2 are SEHNR and FQNEAQ (reference sequence). Losses at the gene ends were 5 bases for V and 0 bases for J; bases not matched to a gene: 8. The CDR3 consists of 17 residues. The CDR3 region is CASSRTTSGLSTDTQYF. The DNA for the CDR3 is TGTGCCAGCAGCCGTACGACTAGCGGGCTCAGCACAGATACGCAGTATTTT.

The J gene is TRBJ1-1, the V gene TRBV5-6; 9 bases map to TRBD1. The CDR3 sequence is 12 residues long. Germline loops: CDR1 SGHDT, CDR2 YYEEEE. The ends lost 5 bases at V and 11 bases at J; junction bases unmatched: 7. CDR3 protein: CASRGQGTAAFF. The DNA for the CDR3 is TGTGCCAGCAGAGGACAGGGGACGGCGGCTTTCTTT.

The CDR3 loop is CASSPLAASYNEQFF. The CDR3 region has the DNA TGTGCCAGTAGCCCACTAGCGGCCTCCTACAATGAGCAGTTCTTC. V gene TRBV19 combines with J gene TRBJ2-1; 8 bases line up with TRBD2. V lost 6 bases to trimming and J lost 0 bases; unmatched junction nucleotides: 4. This CDR3 is built from 15 residues. The germline V gene has CDR1 LNHDA and CDR2 SQIVND (reference sequence).